The 21 T cell receptor beta chains below were found in one sample sequenced in a study of identical twins (dated by TCRdb to about 2016). Library creation used 5' RACE. Sequencing instrument: Illumina HiSeq 2000. TCRdb reanalyzed the raw reads on its own, using fastp at Q25 for trimming and MiXCR for clone calling, and kept in-frame beta chains. Rows are combined by CDR3 protein, so each entry shows the most common genes and DNA. Here the sample has a few hundred thousand distinct CDR3 sequences; about a fifth occur a single time. Around 12% of the sample goes to the ten largest clones. Sequencing was carried out using naive T cells sorted from blood. The sample's cell subset or site label, decoded: cells isolated with a human naive T-cell isolation kit. Every receptor here comes from a man aged 45-65 years in good health.

This clonotype was counted between two and nine times. V usage is TRBV12-3 or TRBV12-4 and J usage is TRBJ2-5; possibly TRBD1 or TRBD2 for D (5 bases each). Trimming removed 5 bases from V and 3 bases from J, with 13 bases in between. The CDR3 runs to 14 residues. CDR3 loop: CASSAGTLKETQYF. The CDR3 region has the DNA TGTGCCAGCAGTGCCGGGACGCTCAAAGAGACCCAGTACTTC.

The rearrangement links TRBV5-1 to TRBJ2-1; D is unclear. The CDR3 contains 14 residues. Trimming took off 2 bases at V and 5 bases at J, with 11 bases between the two ends. Germline V CDR1 and CDR2: SGHRS, YFSETQ. CDR3 bases: TGCGCCAGCAGCTTAGGTAGTCCGAACAATGAGCAGTTCTTC. Translating it yields CASSLGSPNNEQFF. Full variable domain (rest looked up from reference TRBV5-1 and TRBJ2-1): KAGVTQTPRYLIKTRGQQVTLSCSPISGHRSVSWYQQTPGQGLQFLFEYFSETQRNKGNFPGRFSGRQFSNSRSEMNVSTLELGDSALYLCASSLGSPNNEQFFGPGTRLTVL.

This clonotype occurred a few times. This chain links TRBV19 with TRBJ1-5; D not resolved. CDR1 is LNHDA and CDR2 is SQIVND in the germline V gene (reference sequence). Deletions cut 0 bases from V and 9 bases from J, with 6 bases between. This CDR3 spans 12 amino acids. CDR3 DNA: TGTGCCAGTAGTATAGATCGAACGCCCCAGCATTTT. This encodes CASSIDRTPQHF.

The sample holds a few counts of this clonotype. CDR3 DNA: TGCAGTGCTAGAGGTGACAGGCTACTCCAAGAGACCCAGTACTTC. Translating it yields CSARGDRLLQETQYF. V is TRBV20-1 and J is TRBJ2-5, with a possible D match to TRBD1 (6 bases). Trimming stripped 1 base from V and 1 base from J, with 13 bases between. In germline, CDR1 is DFQATT, CDR2 SNEGSKA (reference sequence). The CDR3 contains 15 residues.

In its sample, this clonotype was seen many times. The chain uses TRBV20-1 and TRBJ2-7, with 16 bases fitting TRBD2. The CDR3 contains 17 residues. Germline lookup yields CDR1 DFQATT and CDR2 SNEGSKA (reference sequence). V was pared by 1 base and J by 6 bases, with 9 bases of the junction left unmatched. CDR3 amino acids: CSARGGPGTSGRVEQYF. CDR3 DNA sequence: TGCAGTGCTAGAGGGGGCCCCGGGACTAGCGGGAGGGTCGAGCAGTACTTC.

This clonotype was found a few times. The CDR3 reads CASSLVGRSNYGYTF. CDR3 sequence (DNA): TGTGCCAGCAGCTTAGTAGGCAGATCAAACTATGGCTACACCTTC. This sequence joins TRBV7-9 and TRBJ1-2; D remains ambiguous. Germline V gene lookup returns CDR1 SEHNR and CDR2 FQNEAQ (reference sequence). Between the trimmed V and J ends, which lost 1 base and 2 bases, there was a span of 11 bases. The length of the CDR3 is 15 residues.

The chain combines TRBV30 with TRBJ2-1; 7 nucleotides align to TRBD2. The V gene end was trimmed by 5 bases and the J gene end by 4 bases; junction bases not matched to a gene: 11. Germline V CDR1 and CDR2: GTSNPN, SVGIG (reference sequence). The CDR3 has 15 amino acids. The chain's CDR3 is CAWRLGLGGYNEQFF. Written as DNA, the CDR3 is TGTGCCTGGCGGCTAGGACTAGGTGGTTACAATGAGCAGTTCTTC.

This clonotype was picked up many times. The chain carries TRBV3-1 and TRBJ2-7, with D uncertain. The V and J ends lost 3 bases and 2 bases respectively, with 17 bases between them. The CDR3 consists of 16 residues. Germline values: CDR1 LGHDT, CDR2 YNNKEL (reference sequence). CDR3 in DNA: TGTGCCAGCAGCCAGGGCCCACCGGGTTCCACCTACGAGCAGTACTTC. Translation: CASSQGPPGSTYEQYF.

This clonotype was observed at least ten times. The V gene is TRBV7-9, the J gene TRBJ2-3; perhaps TRBD2 as D (6 bases). This CDR3 has 14 residues. Germline CDR1 SEHNR, CDR2 FQNEAQ (reference sequence). Trimming removed 4 bases from V and 3 bases from J, with 11 bases in between. The CDR3 DNA is TGTGCCAGCAGCTCCCGAGGAGGGACAGATACGCAGTATTTT. Protein sequence: CASSSRGGTDTQYF.

This clonotype was found a few times. This chain joins TRBV5-6 and TRBJ1-1, with D hard to call. Germline CDR1 and CDR2: SGHDT and YYEEEE. V was pared by 1 base and J by 0 bases, with 7 bases between. There are 14 residues in the CDR3. As DNA, the CDR3 is TGTGCCAGCAGCTTGCTGGGAATGAACACTGAAGCTTTCTTT. Protein product: CASSLLGMNTEAFF.

This clonotype was seen many times. This sequence joins TRBV4-2 and TRBJ1-2, with 7 bases lining up with TRBD1. Per germline, CDR1 LGHNA and CDR2 YNFKEQ. V trimming: 0 bases; J trimming: 3 bases; junction bases outside the gene matches: 13. The CDR3 spans 18 residues. Here the CDR3 DNA reads TGTGCCAGCAGCCAAGATCTTAAGCCAGGGGGGACCGACTATGGCTACACCTTC. It translates to CASSQDLKPGGTDYGYTF.

Only one count was recorded for this clonotype. This sequence joins TRBV5-1 and TRBJ2-2; no reliable D call. From germline, CDR1 is SGHRS and CDR2 YFSETQ. The CDR3 runs to 15 residues. Trimming shortened V by 1 base and J by 3 bases, and 10 bases separated the two germline ends. Written as DNA, the CDR3 is TGCGCCAGCAGCTTGAAACAGACGTACACCGGGGAGCTGTTTTTT. Amino acids: CASSLKQTYTGELFF.

This clonotype was seen ten or more times. The chain is built from TRBV5-1 and TRBJ1-4, with 7 bases fitting TRBD1. Germline CDR1 SGHRS, CDR2 YFSETQ. The CDR3 sequence is 14 residues long. V was clipped by 4 bases and J by 4 bases; unmatched bases: 4. CDR3 DNA sequence: TGCGCCAGCAGCCCGGGACAGCTTAATGAAAAACTGTTTTTT. Translating it yields CASSPGQLNEKLFF.

This clonotype was found once. V usage is TRBV4-3 and J usage is TRBJ2-6; D gene ambiguous. The CDR3 sequence is 16 residues long. Per germline, CDR1 LGHNA and CDR2 YSLEER. The V end was cut by 5 bases, the J end by 0 bases, with 11 bases between. This CDR3 reads CASSKSWVSGANVLTF. DNA for the CDR3: TGCGCCAGCAGCAAAAGCTGGGTCTCTGGGGCCAACGTCCTGACTTTC.

J is TRBJ2-7 and V is TRBV20-1; TRBD2 matches at 8 bases. Germline V CDR1 and CDR2: DFQATT, SNEGSKA (reference sequence). V lost 6 bases and J lost 1; bases outside the gene matches: 5. The CDR3 has 13 amino acids. CDR3 amino acids: CSAGGRTSYEQYF. Written as DNA, the CDR3 is TGCAGTGCCGGCGGGAGGACTTCCTACGAGCAGTACTTC.

This clonotype was detected many times. The rearrangement joins TRBV7-2 to TRBJ1-6, with a weak D call TRBD1 (6 bases). The CDR3 consists of 16 residues. Trimming left V 2 bases short and J 10 bases short, with 18 bases between. Germline CDR1 SGHTA, CDR2 FQGNSA. CDR3 DNA sequence: TGTGCCAGCAGCTTATTGGCTCGGGGGGCTAAGTCACCCCTCCACTTT. Translated: CASSLLARGAKSPLHF.

This clonotype was recorded many times. The chain links TRBV12-3 or TRBV12-4 to TRBJ2-7, with TRBD2 identical over 9 bases. V lost 5 bases, J lost 3 bases, and 11 bases stayed unmatched. The CDR3 consists of 16 residues. The CDR3 DNA reads as TGTGCCAGCAGTCCAAAGACTAGCGGAGGAAACTACGAGCAGTACTTC. It specifies CASSPKTSGGNYEQYF.

This clonotype was counted between two and nine times. The rearrangement joins TRBV7-2 to TRBJ2-2; D unresolved. CDR1 is SGHTA and CDR2 is FQGNSA in the germline V gene. V dropped 5 bases and J dropped 4 bases, with 17 bases sitting between them. This CDR3 has 16 residues. CDR3 coding DNA: TGTGCCAGCAGCCTCAACCCTCCATCGCTCACCGGGGAGCTGTTTTTT. Translation gives CASSLNPPSLTGELFF.

At least ten counts were recorded for this clonotype. The chain recombines TRBV7-8 with TRBJ2-7, with 9 nucleotides matching TRBD1. Germline lookup yields CDR1 SGHVS and CDR2 FQNEAQ. J lost 2 bases, V lost 5 bases, and 7 bases had no gene match. The CDR3 has 15 amino acids. CDR3 in DNA: TGTGCCAGCAGCACGTACAGGGGGCGAACCTACGAGCAGTACTTC. This translates into CASSTYRGRTYEQYF.

The V and J genes are TRBV7-9 and TRBJ2-3; possibly TRBD2 for D (5 bases). The V gene's germline CDR1 is SEHNR and CDR2 FQNEAQ (reference sequence). The CDR3 totals 12 residues. V shed 3 bases and J shed 10 bases, with 11 bases lying between them. CDR3 region: CASSLGVAAQYF. The CDR3 region has the DNA TGTGCCAGCAGCTTGGGAGTTGCTGCGCAGTATTTT.

The J gene is TRBJ2-7, the V gene TRBV4-3; possibly TRBD1 or TRBD2 for D (5 bases each). The CDR3 is made up of 15 amino acids. V was pared by 0 bases and J by 3 bases, with 12 bases between. The germline gives CDR1 LGHNA, CDR2 YSLEER. The CDR3 region is CASSQDRDVYYEQYF. CDR3 sequence (DNA): TGCGCCAGCAGCCAAGATCGGGACGTATACTACGAGCAGTACTTC.